Listed below are T cell receptor beta chains from one sample, sequenced in a study of post-analysis software for immune sequencing data. TCRdb re-analysed the PCR reads in MiXCR, keeping a single row per CDR3 protein. The sample has fewer than 850,000 distinct CDR3 sequences; roughly 27% are singletons. Sequenced material: blood. The receptors were gathered from a girl aged 5 to 17 with multiple sclerosis. Each CDR3 is given with its conserved first and last residue. D genes are given only for firm matches. Clone size is given for some rows only: seen once, a few or many times, or a class if the clone is expanded.

NA,few,TRBV4-3,TRBJ2-7,TGCGCCAGCAGCCAAGAAGGGGCCCGGGGCGAGCAGTACTTC,CASSQEGARGEQYF
NA,NA,TRBV4-1,TRBJ1-5,TGCGCCAGCAGCCAAGTCCCCCGGGACAATCAGCCCCAGCATTTT,CASSQVPRDNQPQHF
TRBD1,NA,TRBV20-1,TRBJ1-2,TGCAGTGCGGGGGACAGGGGGGACTATGGCTACACCTTC,CSAGDRGDYGYTF
NA,few,TRBV27,TRBJ1-5,TGTGCCAGCAGTTTCTACGGGCAGGCGGATCAGCCCCAGCATTTT,CASSFYGQADQPQHF
TRBD2,NA,TRBV20-1,TRBJ2-7,TGCAGTGCTAGAGATTTGGAAGCGGGAGGCCTCTACGAGCAGTACTTC,CSARDLEAGGLYEQYF
TRBD2,NA,TRBV7-2,TRBJ2-5,TGTGCCAGCAGCTCGGGACTAGCGGGGGAATGGGGAGAGACCCAGTACTTC,CASSSGLAGEWGETQYF
NA,few,TRBV7-9,TRBJ2-1,TGTGCCAGCAGCTCTCTGACAGGAACCTACAATGAGCAGTTCTTC,CASSSLTGTYNEQFF
TRBD2,NA,TRBV20-1,TRBJ2-7,TGCAGTGCTAGGATGGTAGCGGGGATTTACGAGCAGTACTTC,CSARMVAGIYEQYF
NA,few,TRBV28,TRBJ2-5,TGTGCCAGCAGTTCCGACAGCACCCAAGAGACCCAGTACTTC,CASSSDSTQETQYF
TRBD2,NA,TRBV7-2,TRBJ2-5,TGTGCCAGCAGGTGGCAGGGGACTAGCACGGAGACCCAGTACTTC,CASRWQGTSTETQYF
NA,NA,TRBV24-1,TRBJ2-5,TGTGCCACCAGCGCCACAGGGAGAGAGACCCAGTACTTC,CATSATGRETQYF
NA,once,TRBV24-1,TRBJ1-1,TGTGCCACCACCGGTTCTGCGAACACTGAAGCTTTCTTT,CATTGSANTEAFF
NA,NA,TRBV6-2/TRBV6-3,TRBJ2-3,TGTGCCAGTTCCCGAGCCGGGATATGGGCAGATACGCAGTATTTT,CASSRAGIWADTQYF
NA,few,TRBV12-3/TRBV12-4,TRBJ2-5,TGTGCCAGCAGTTTTGGGGACAAGGGATTTCGGGAGACCCAGTACTTC,CASSFGDKGFRETQYF
NA,few,TRBV6-1,TRBJ2-3,TGTGCCAGCAGGAGGGGGGCAGGCCCAGATACGCAGTATTTT,CASRRGAGPDTQYF
TRBD1,NA,TRBV10-3,TRBJ1-4,TGTGCCATCAGTGCCCTAGCGGGACAGGGTAATGAAAAACTGTTTTTT,CAISALAGQGNEKLFF
TRBD2,few,TRBV12-3/TRBV12-4,TRBJ2-3,TGTGCCAGCAGTATCCGACTAGCGGGGAGCACAGATACGCAGTATTTT,CASSIRLAGSTDTQYF
NA,few,TRBV7-9,TRBJ2-1,TGTGCCAGCAGCTTCCGGGACACGAGCTACAATGAGCAGTTCTTC,CASSFRDTSYNEQFF
TRBD2,NA,TRBV27,TRBJ2-5,TGTGCCAGCAGTCTGACTAGCGGGAGATGTGAGACCCAGTACTTC,CASSLTSGRCETQYF
NA,NA,TRBV14,TRBJ2-4,TGTGCCAGCAGCCAAGGTGGCGCGAAGCAGTACTTC,CASSQGGAKQYF
NA,NA,TRBV20-1,TRBJ2-5,TGCAGTGCTAGAGGGACGCTGCAGTACTTC,CSARGTLQYF
NA,few,TRBV6-5,TRBJ2-1,TGTGCCAGCAGTGGGCCAGACGTAAACAATGAGCAGTTCTTC,CASSGPDVNNEQFF
NA,once,TRBV18,TRBJ2-5,TGTGCCAGCTCACCAATGACAGCTCTTCAAGAGGCCCAGTACTTC,CASSPMTALQEAQYF
NA,NA,TRBV3-1,TRBJ1-4,TGTGCCAGCAGCCCGATGGGAACTAATGAAAAACTGTTTTTT,CASSPMGTNEKLFF
TRBD1,NA,TRBV28,TRBJ2-1,TGTGCCACCCTGAATTCCGGGACAGGGGCTGGAAATGAGCAGTTCTTC,CATLNSGTGAGNEQFF
TRBD1,NA,TRBV20-1,TRBJ2-4,TGCAGTGCCAGACAGGGGGCAGGAGCCAAAAACATTCAGTACTTC,CSARQGAGAKNIQYF
NA,NA,TRBV4-1,TRBJ2-2,TGCGCCAGCAGCCAAGGGGGGTTGACGGAGGCGCGCGCCGGGGAGCTGTTTTTT,CASSQGGLTEARAGELFF
TRBD1,NA,TRBV15,TRBJ1-5,TGTGCCACCAGCAGCGGGACAGCAACTAATCAGCCCCAGCATTTT,CATSSGTATNQPQHF
TRBD2,few,TRBV28,TRBJ2-3,TGTGCCAGCAGCTCGGGACGGGAGGACACAGATACGCAGTATTTT,CASSSGREDTDTQYF
NA,NA,TRBV28,TRBJ2-1,TGTGCCAGCACCGTGCGCGGGGACTTTAGGGAGCAGTTCTTC,CASTVRGDFREQFF
NA,NA,TRBV7-2,TRBJ2-3,TGTGCCAGCAGCTTAGATCCGGGACCCTACACAGATACGCAGTATTTT,CASSLDPGPYTDTQYF
TRBD2,NA,TRBV5-6,TRBJ2-5,TGTGCCAGCAGCTTGCACCGGGGGGGCTACCCCCGTCAAGAGACCCAGTACTTC,CASSLHRGGYPRQETQYF
TRBD2,NA,TRBV7-2,TRBJ2-4,TGTGCCAGCAGCTTAGTTGGGCGGGAGGGGGACATTCAGTACTTC,CASSLVGREGDIQYF
NA,few,TRBV3-1,TRBJ2-5,TGTGCCAGCAGCCAAGAGGGACGGCGCCAAGAGACCCAGTACTTC,CASSQEGRRQETQYF
TRBD1,few,TRBV29-1,TRBJ1-1,TGCAGCGTGGAGGGACAGGAGAACACTGAAGCTTTCTTT,CSVEGQENTEAFF
NA,few,TRBV27,TRBJ2-3,TGTGCCAGCAGTTTATCTGGAGACAGGAGCACAGATACGCAGTATTTT,CASSLSGDRSTDTQYF
TRBD2,NA,TRBV18,TRBJ2-1,TGTGCCAGCTCACCACTTGGACTAGCGGGAGGATCGAATGAGCAGTTCTTC,CASSPLGLAGGSNEQFF
NA,NA,TRBV15,TRBJ2-3,TGTGCCACCAGACAACTAAGGGCAGGGGGCACAGATACGCAGTATTTT,CATRQLRAGGTDTQYF
NA,NA,TRBV6-1,TRBJ2-2,TGTGCCAGCAGTCAGTGGGGGGCGGCTAACACCGGGGAGCTGTTTTTT,CASSQWGAANTGELFF
NA,NA,TRBV20-1,TRBJ1-4,TGCAGTACCTTCCCACCCCAGGCGGGTAATGAAAAACTGTTTTTT,CSTFPPQAGNEKLFF
NA,NA,TRBV20-1,TRBJ2-1,TGCAGTGCCCACCAGTTCAGCTCCTACAATGAGCAGTTCTTC,CSAHQFSSYNEQFF
NA,NA,TRBV4-3,TRBJ2-3,TGCGCCAGCAGCCAAGCAGAGGCGGATACGCAGTATTTT,CASSQAEADTQYF
NA,NA,TRBV15,TRBJ2-5,TGTGCCACCAGCAGAGATCCTCGGGGGACCGAGACCCAGTACTTC,CATSRDPRGTETQYF
TRBD2,NA,TRBV6-2/TRBV6-3,TRBJ2-3,TGTGCCAGCAGTGAACCAGCGGGAGGGTACACAGATACGCAGTATTTT,CASSEPAGGYTDTQYF
TRBD2,few,TRBV7-9,TRBJ2-7,TGTGCCACCGGGGGGAGTAGCGGGACATACGAGCAGTACTTC,CATGGSSGTYEQYF
NA,NA,TRBV6-1,TRBJ1-2,TGTGCCAGCAGTCCTTTACTCCGTACGGATGGCTACACCTTC,CASSPLLRTDGYTF
TRBD1,NA,TRBV6-5,TRBJ2-7,TGTGCCAGCAGTTACCTAACCGCAGGGGGGACAGGGTCTCACTCCGAGCAGTACTTC,CASSYLTAGGTGSHSEQYF
NA,many,TRBV6-5,TRBJ2-5,TGTGCCAGCAGTTACTCCGGGGGACTGCAAGAGACCCAGTACTTC,CASSYSGGLQETQYF
NA,few,TRBV9,TRBJ2-6,TGTGCCAGCAGCTCCCCCTTCCGGGCCAACGTCCTGACTTTC,CASSSPFRANVLTF
NA,NA,TRBV6-1,TRBJ2-1,TGTGCCAGCAGGGGCCGAAGCTCCTACAATGAGCAGTTCTTC,CASRGRSSYNEQFF
TRBD2,many,TRBV7-2,TRBJ2-7,TGTGCCAGCAGCTCTTTAGCGGGAATAGGAGAGCAGTACTTC,CASSSLAGIGEQYF
NA,NA,TRBV7-2,TRBJ2-6,TGTGCCAGCAGCTTAGAGGCGGCATTCTCTGGGGCCAACGTCCTGACTTTC,CASSLEAAFSGANVLTF
NA,NA,TRBV28,TRBJ1-2,TGTGCCAGCAGAGCCCAGGGTTATGGCTACACCTTC,CASRAQGYGYTF
NA,many,TRBV9,TRBJ2-3,TGTGCCAGCAGCGTGGGGGTGGCAACAGATACGCAGTATTTT,CASSVGVATDTQYF
TRBD2,NA,TRBV20-1,TRBJ2-1,TGCAGTGCTAGGTTGATGGGACTAGCGGGAGGGGACAATGAGCAGTTCTTC,CSARLMGLAGGDNEQFF